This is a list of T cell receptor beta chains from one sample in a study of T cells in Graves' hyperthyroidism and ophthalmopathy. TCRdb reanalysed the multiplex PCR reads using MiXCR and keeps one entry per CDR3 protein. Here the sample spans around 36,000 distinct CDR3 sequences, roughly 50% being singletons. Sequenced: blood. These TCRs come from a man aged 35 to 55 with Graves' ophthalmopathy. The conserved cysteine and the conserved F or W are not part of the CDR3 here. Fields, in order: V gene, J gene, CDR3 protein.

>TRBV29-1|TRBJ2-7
SVLVGAYGQY
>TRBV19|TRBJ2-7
ASSLLDGGVYEQY
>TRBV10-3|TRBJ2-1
AISDTVPRGRSSYNEQF
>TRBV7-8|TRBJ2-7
ASSLRRASYEQY
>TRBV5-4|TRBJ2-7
ASSRDSFYEQY
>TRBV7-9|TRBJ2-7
ASSSGTGREQY
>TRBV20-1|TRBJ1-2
SAATRDREFHGYT
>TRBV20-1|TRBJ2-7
SATRQGDGEQY
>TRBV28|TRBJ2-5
ASTGDQY
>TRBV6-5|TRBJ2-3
ASSYSGFRTDTQY
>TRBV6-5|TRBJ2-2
ATRADTGELF
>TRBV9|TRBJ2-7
ASSERGTEISYEQY